These 2 T cell receptor beta chains share one sample of origin, sequenced in a study of pediatric ulcerative colitis. Profiled with immunoSEQ multiplex PCR; TCRdb holds only in-frame clones, not every one. The data hold around 68,000 clones, with 70% to 85% observed a single time. The sample was blood. The origin of the receptors is a boy aged 5 to 17 with moderate ulcerative colitis.

The chain recombines TRBV10-3 with TRBJ2-7, with D maybe TRBD2 (5 bases). Per germline, CDR1 ENHRY and CDR2 SYGVKD. With 10 bases removed from V and 2 bases from J, the gap between germline ends came to 12 bases. The CDR3 consists of 12 residues. CDR3 residues: CATGPSPYEQYF. CDR3 nucleotides: TGTGCCACCGGACCTAGCCCCTACGAGCAGTACTTC.

Concerning this clone itself: The junction departs from germline at one end; a sequencing error may be responsible. The rearrangement links TRBV29-1 to TRBJ2-7; D is perhaps TRBD1 (6 bases). Germline CDR1 is SQVTM and CDR2 is ANQGSEA. The CDR3 sequence is 13 residues long. DNA of the CDR3: TGCAGCGTAGAAGGGACAAAAACCTACGAGCAGTACTTC. Translated, it gives CSVEGTKTYEQYF.